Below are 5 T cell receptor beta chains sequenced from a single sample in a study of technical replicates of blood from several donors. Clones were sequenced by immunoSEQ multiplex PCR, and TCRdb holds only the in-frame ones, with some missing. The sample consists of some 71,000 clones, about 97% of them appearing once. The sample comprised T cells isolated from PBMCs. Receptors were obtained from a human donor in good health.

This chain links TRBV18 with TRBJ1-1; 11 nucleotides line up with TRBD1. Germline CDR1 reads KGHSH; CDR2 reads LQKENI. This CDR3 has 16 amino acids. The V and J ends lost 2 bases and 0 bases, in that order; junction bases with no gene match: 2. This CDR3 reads CASSPGDRGMNTEAFF. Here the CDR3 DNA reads TGTGCCAGCTCACCAGGGGACAGGGGGATGAACACTGAAGCTTTCTTT.

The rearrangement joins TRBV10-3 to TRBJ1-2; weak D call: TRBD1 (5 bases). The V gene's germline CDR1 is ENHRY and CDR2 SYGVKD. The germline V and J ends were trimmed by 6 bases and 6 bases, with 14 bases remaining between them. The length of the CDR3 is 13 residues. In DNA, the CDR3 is TGTGCCATCAGCGCCAGGGATGAGGATGGCTACACCTTC. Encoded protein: CAISARDEDGYTF.

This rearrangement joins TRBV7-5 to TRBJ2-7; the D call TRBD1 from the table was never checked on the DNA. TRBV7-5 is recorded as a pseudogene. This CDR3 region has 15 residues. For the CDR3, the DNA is TGTGCCAGAACCTTTTTCCGGGACAGCAGTTACGAGCAGTACTTC. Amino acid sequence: CARTFFRDSSYEQYF.

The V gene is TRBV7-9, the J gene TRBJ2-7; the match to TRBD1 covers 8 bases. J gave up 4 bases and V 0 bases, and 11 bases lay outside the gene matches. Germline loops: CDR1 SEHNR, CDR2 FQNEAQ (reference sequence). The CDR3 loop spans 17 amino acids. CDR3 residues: CASSLAQVWTGSYEQYF. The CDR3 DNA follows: TGTGCCAGCAGCTTAGCGCAAGTCTGGACAGGGTCTTACGAGCAGTACTTC.

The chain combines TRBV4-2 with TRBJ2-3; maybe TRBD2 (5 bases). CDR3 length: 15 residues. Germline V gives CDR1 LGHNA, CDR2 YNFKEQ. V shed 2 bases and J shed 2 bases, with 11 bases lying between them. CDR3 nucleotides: TGTGCCAGCAGCCAATCACTAGGCCTCACAGATACGCAGTATTTT. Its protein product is CASSQSLGLTDTQYF.